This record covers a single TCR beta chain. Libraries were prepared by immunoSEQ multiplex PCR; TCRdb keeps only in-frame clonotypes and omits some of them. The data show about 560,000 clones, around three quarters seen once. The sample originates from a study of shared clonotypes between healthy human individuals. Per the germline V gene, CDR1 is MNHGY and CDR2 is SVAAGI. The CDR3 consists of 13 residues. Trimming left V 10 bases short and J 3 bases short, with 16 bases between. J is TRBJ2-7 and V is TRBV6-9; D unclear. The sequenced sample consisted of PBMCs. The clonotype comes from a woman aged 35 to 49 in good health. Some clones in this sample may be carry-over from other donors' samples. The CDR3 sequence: CATLAPGIYEQYF. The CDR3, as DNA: TGTGCCACTTTAGCACCCGGCATCTACGAGCAGTACTTC.